Listed here is a single T cell receptor beta chain. The clone's antigen remains unknown. No qualities accompany the bases; no much larger clone lies one base away. Collaborating institutions collected whole blood in K2EDTA tubes following their own protocols. Collaborator samples were shipped for TCRbeta analysis as frozen whole blood, isolated PBMCs, or DNA extracted from either sample type. This sample was included in a study of blood T cell repertoires in COVID-19 (dated by TCRdb to 2020 to 2022). Broadly, across the study: Samples covering the acute and convalescent phases of COVID-19 were provided by collaborators in the United States, Italy and Spain. The material from the prospective study consisted of cDNA or gDNA derived from T cells, B-cell-depleted T cells, or PBMCs. Sample metadata almost always included a de-identified subject ID, COVID-19 status, age in years and sex. The dataset comprised deeply sampled blood TCRbeta repertoires from subjects exposed to, actively infected with, or recovered from COVID-19. Where available, HLA class I and class II types were obtained from metadata supplied by the sample provider rather than from assay-based typing. Samples came from the ongoing ImmuneRACE study (first 160 participants) plus 1,254 subjects from 6 global collaborators. A freely available public database, intended as a resource for researchers studying the immune response to SARS-CoV-2, is where the repertoires were released.

Summary of the overall study and its limitations: How much clinical and demographic metadata was included differed by source and by participant, and the metadata was provided uncurated.

Trimming takes 8 bases from V and 3 bases from J, and the germline ends sit 16 bases apart. The CDR1 and CDR2 encoded by the germline V gene are MNHEY and SVGAGI. The CDR3 sequence holds 14 residues, the cysteine and phenylalanine included. The read is trimmed to its CDR3 DNA, 42 bases read in frame from base 1. TCRbeta CDR3 regions were amplified from genomic DNA by means of the immunoSEQ Assay, a bias-controlled multiplex PCR. The authors' analysis ran thus. Nucleated cell counts per sample were estimated from amplification of reference gene primers within the assay. To quantify the absolute abundance of each unique TCRbeta CDR3 rearrangement, sequence reads were collapsed and filtered. Productive Simpson clonality was computed per sample as the square root of Simpson's diversity index over productive rearrangements. Entries here come from immuneACCESS through TCRdb and include only in-frame sequences with V and J called. Some clones fail to appear in such tables; in the studies checked, an unresolved V gene covers under half of the shortfall, and the cause of the remainder is unknown. Clone size and V and J calls were adopted from that table, with D and trimming inferred from the DNA. This sample lists roughly 220,000 clones; over 70% were detected once. The ten biggest clones cover 5.5% of the sample.

Input material: peripheral blood. The source is a woman between 65 and 79 years old with acute or convalescent COVID-19. The V and J genes are TRBV6-5 and TRBJ1-1; the D segment could be TRBD1, given 5 matching bases. The bases are TGTGCCAGCCGGGTCTGGGGGGAGGACACTGAAGCTTTCTTT. This gives the protein CASRVWGEDTEAFF.